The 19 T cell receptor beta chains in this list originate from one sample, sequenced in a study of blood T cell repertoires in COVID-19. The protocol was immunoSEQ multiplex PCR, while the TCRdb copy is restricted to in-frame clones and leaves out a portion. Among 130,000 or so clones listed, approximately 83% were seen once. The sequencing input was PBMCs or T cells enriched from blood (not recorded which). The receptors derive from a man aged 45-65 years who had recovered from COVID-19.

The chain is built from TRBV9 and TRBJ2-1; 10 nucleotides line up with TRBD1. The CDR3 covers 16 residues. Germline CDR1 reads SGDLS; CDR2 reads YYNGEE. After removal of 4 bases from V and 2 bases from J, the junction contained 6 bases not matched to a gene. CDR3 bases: TGTGCCAGCAGCAGAACCGGGACAGGGGCCTACAATGAGCAGTTCTTC. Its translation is CASSRTGTGAYNEQFF. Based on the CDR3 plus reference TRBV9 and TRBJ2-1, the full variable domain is DSGVTQTPKHLITATGQRVTLRCSPRSGDLSVYWYQQSLDQGLQFLIQYYNGEERAKGNILERFSAQQFPDLHSELNLSSLELGDSALYFCASSRTGTGAYNEQFFGPGTRLTVL.

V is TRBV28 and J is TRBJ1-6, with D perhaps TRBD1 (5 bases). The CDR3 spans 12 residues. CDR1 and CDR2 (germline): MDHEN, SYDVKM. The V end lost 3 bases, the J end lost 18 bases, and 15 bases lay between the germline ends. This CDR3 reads CASSFQGGYAHF. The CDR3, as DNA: TGTGCCAGCAGTTTCCAGGGCGGTTATGCCCACTTT.

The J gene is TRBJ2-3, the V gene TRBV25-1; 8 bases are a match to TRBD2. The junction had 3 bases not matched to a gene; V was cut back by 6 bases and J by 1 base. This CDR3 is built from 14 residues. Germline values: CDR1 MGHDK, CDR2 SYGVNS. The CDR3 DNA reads TGTGCCAGCAGGAGTAGCGGGGGCACAGATACGCAGTATTTT. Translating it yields CASRSSGGTDTQYF.

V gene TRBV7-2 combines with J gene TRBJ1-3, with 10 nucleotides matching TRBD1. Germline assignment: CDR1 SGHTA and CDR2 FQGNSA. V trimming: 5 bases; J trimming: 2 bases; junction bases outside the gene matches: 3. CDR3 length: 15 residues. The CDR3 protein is CASSPGTGAGNTIYF. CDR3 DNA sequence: TGTGCCAGCAGCCCCGGGACAGGGGCTGGAAACACCATATATTTT. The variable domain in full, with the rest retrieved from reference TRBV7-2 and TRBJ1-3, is GAGVSQSPSNKVTEKGKDVELRCDPISGHTALYWYRQSLGQGLEFLIYFQGNSAPDKSGLPSDRFSAERTGGSVSTLTIQRTQQEDSAVYLCASSPGTGAGNTIYFGEGSWLTVV.

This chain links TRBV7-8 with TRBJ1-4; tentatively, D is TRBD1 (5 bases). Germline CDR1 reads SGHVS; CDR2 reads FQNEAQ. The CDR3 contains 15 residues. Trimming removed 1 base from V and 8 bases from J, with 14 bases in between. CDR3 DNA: TGTGCCAGCAGCTTAGTCTTTCAGGGTGGCGAAAAACTGTTTTTT. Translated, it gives CASSLVFQGGEKLFF.

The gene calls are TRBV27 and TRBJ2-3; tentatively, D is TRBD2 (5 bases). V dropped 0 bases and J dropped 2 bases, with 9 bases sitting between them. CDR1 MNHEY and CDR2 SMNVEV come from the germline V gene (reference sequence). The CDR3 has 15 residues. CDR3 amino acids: CASSLSADPTDTQYF. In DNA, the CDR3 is TGTGCCAGCAGTTTATCAGCGGACCCCACAGATACGCAGTATTTT.

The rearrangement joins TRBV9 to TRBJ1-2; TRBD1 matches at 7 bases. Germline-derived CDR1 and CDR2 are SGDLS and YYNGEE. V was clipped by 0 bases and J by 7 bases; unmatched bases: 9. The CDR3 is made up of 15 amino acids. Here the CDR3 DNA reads TGTGCCAGCAGCGTAGGCCCCGACAGGGCGGCTGGCTACACCTTC. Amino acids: CASSVGPDRAAGYTF.

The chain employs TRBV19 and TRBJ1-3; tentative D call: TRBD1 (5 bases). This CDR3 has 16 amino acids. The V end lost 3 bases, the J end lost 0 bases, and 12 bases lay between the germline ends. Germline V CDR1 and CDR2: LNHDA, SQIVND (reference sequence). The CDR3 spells CASSILRTSSGNTIYF. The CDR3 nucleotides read TGTGCCAGTAGTATCCTTCGGACATCCTCTGGAAACACCATATATTTT.

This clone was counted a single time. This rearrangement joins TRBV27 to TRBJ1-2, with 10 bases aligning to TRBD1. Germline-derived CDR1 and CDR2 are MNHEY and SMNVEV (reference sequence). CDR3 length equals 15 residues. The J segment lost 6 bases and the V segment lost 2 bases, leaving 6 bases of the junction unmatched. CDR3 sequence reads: CASSLRTGGGDGYTF. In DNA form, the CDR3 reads TGTGCCAGCAGTTTAAGGACAGGGGGGGGTGATGGCTACACCTTC.

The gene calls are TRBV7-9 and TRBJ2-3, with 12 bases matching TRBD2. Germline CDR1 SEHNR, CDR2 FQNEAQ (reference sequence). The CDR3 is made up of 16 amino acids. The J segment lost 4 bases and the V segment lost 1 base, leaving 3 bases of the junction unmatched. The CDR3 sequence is CASSLGASGGADTQYF. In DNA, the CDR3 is TGTGCCAGCAGCTTAGGGGCTAGCGGGGGGGCAGATACGCAGTATTTT. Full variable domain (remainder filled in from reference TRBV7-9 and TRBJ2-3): DTGVSQNPRHKITKRGQNVTFRCDPISEHNRLYWYRQTLGQGPEFLTYFQNEAQLEKSRLLSDRFSAERPKGSFSTLEIQRTEQGDSAMYLCASSLGASGGADTQYFGPGTRLTVL.

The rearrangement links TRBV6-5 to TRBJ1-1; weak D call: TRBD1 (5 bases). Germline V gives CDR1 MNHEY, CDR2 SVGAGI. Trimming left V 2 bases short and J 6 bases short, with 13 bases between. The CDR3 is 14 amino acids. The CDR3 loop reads CASSYSLSGAEAFF. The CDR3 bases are TGTGCCAGCAGTTACAGTCTTTCGGGGGCTGAAGCTTTCTTT.

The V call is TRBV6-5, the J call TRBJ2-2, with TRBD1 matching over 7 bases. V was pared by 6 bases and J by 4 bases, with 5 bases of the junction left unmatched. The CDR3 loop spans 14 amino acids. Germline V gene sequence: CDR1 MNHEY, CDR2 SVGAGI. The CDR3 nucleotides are TGTGCCAGCAGACGGGACAGAGGCACCGGGGAGCTGTTTTTT. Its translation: CASRRDRGTGELFF.

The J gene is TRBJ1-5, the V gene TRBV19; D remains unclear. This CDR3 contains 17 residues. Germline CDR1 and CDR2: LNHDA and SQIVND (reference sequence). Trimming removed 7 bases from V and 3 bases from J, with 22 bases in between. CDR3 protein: CASTPYAPGSINQPQHF. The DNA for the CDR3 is TGTGCCAGTACCCCCTACGCCCCCGGGAGTATCAATCAGCCCCAGCATTTT.

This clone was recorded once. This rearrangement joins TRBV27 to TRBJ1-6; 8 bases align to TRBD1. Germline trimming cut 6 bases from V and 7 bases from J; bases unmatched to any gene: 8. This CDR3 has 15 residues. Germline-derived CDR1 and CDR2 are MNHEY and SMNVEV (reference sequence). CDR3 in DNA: TGTGCCAGCAGGCCACCGGGACAGGCGAATTCACCCCTCCACTTT. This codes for CASRPPGQANSPLHF.

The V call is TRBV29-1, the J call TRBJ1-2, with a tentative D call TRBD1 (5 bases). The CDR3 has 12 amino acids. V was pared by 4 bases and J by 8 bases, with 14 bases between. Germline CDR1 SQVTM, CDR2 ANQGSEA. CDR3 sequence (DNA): TGCAGCGTTGGGGCGGGCGGGGACGGCTACACCTTC. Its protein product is CSVGAGGDGYTF.

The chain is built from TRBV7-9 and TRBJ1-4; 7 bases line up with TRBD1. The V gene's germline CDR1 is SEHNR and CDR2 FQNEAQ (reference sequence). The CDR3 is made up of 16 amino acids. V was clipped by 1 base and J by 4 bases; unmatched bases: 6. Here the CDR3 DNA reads TGTGCCAGCAGCTTAGAAGGGGGCCGAGTTAATGAAAAACTGTTTTTT. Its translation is CASSLEGGRVNEKLFF.

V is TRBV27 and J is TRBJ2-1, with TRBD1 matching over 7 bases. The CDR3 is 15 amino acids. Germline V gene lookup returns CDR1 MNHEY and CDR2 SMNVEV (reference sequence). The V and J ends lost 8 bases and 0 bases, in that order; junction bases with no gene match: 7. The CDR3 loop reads CASQTGQGSYNEQFF. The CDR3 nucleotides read TGTGCCAGCCAGACAGGGCAGGGCTCCTACAATGAGCAGTTCTTC.

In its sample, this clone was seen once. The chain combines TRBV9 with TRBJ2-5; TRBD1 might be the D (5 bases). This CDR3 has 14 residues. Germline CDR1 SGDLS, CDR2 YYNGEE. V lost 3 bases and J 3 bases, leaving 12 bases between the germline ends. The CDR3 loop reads CASSAGSGKETQYF. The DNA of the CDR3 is TGTGCCAGCAGCGCAGGGTCAGGGAAAGAGACCCAGTACTTC.

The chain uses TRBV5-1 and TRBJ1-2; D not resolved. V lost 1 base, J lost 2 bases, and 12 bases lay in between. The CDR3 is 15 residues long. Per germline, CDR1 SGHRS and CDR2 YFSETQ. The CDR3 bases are TGCGCCAGCAGCTTGAGTAGTCGCGGGAACTATGGCTACACCTTC. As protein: CASSLSSRGNYGYTF. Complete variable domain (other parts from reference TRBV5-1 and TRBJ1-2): KAGVTQTPRYLIKTRGQQVTLSCSPISGHRSVSWYQQTPGQGLQFLFEYFSETQRNKGNFPGRFSGRQFSNSRSEMNVSTLELGDSALYLCASSLSSRGNYGYTFGSGTRLTVV.